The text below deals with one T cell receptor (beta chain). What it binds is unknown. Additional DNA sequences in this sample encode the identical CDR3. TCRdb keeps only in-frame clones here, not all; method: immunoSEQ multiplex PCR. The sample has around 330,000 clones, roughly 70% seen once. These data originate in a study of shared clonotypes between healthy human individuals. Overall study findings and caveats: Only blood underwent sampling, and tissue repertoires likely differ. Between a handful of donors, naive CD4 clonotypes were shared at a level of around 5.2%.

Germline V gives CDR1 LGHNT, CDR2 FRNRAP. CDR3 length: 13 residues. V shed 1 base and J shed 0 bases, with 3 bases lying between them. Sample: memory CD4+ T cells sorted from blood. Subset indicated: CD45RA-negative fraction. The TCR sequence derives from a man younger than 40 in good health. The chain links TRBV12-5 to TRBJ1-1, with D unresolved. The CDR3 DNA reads TGTGCTAGTGGTTTGGAGGTGAACACTGAAGCTTTCTTT. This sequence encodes CASGLEVNTEAFF. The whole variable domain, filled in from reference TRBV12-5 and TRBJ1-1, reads DARVTQTPRHKVTEMGQEVTMRCQPILGHNTVFWYRQTMMQGLELLAYFRNRAPLDDSGMPKDRFSAEMPDATLATLKIQPSEPRDSAVYFCASGLEVNTEAFFGQGTRLTVV.